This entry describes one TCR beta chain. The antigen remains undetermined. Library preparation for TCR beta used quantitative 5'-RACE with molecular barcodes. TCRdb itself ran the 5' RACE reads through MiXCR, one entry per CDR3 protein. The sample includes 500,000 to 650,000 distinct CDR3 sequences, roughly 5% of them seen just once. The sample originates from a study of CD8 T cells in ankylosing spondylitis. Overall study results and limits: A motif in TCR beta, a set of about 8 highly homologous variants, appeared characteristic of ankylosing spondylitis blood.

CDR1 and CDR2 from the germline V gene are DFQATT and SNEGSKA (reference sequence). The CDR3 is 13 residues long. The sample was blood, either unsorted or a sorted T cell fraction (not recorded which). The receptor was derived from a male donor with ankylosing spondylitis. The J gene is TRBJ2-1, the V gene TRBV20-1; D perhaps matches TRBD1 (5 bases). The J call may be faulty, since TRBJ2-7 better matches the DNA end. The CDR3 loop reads CSALRVSGYEQYF. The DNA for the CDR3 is TGCAGTGCTCTTCGAGTATCAGGGTACGAGCAGTACTTC.